The 10 T cell receptor beta chains in this list originate from one sample, sequenced in a study of CD8+ T cells in alopecia areata. cDNA serving as the sequencing template came from extracted, reverse transcribed RNA. Only in-frame clones appear in the TCRdb table, and some are missing; sequencing was by immunoSEQ multiplex PCR. The sample carries 110,000 to 150,000 clones, about three fifths recorded once. The specimen was CD8+ T cells sorted from blood. All receptors come from a human donor in good health.

Note on this clone: This specimen includes other DNA sequences encoding the same CDR3. This chain links TRBV7-9 with TRBJ2-1, with TRBD2 identical over 11 bases. The CDR3 loop spans 15 amino acids. The V gene's germline CDR1 is SEHNR and CDR2 FQNEAQ (reference sequence). V was clipped by 5 bases and J by 4 bases; unmatched bases: 4. CDR3 DNA: TGTGCCAGCAGCCCCGGGACTAGCGGTTACAATGAGCAGTTCTTC. It translates to CASSPGTSGYNEQFF.

This clone came up a few times. The rearrangement uses TRBV9 and TRBJ2-3, with D hard to call. Germline V CDR1 and CDR2: SGDLS, YYNGEE. The V end lost 0 bases, the J end lost 0 bases, and 8 bases lay between the germline ends. The CDR3 is made up of 15 amino acids. CDR3: CASSVGVTSTDTQYF. The CDR3 bases are TGTGCCAGCAGCGTAGGGGTAACTAGCACAGATACGCAGTATTTT.

The rearrangement joins TRBV7-9 to TRBJ2-7; D is ambiguous. Germline CDR1 SEHNR, CDR2 FQNEAQ (reference sequence). The CDR3 totals 13 residues. Trimming left V 0 bases short and J 2 bases short, with 5 bases between. CDR3 region: CASSLALAYEQYF. The CDR3 DNA is TGTGCCAGCAGCTTAGCGTTGGCCTACGAGCAGTACTTC.

This sequence joins TRBV30 and TRBJ2-5; D possibly corresponds to TRBD1 (5 bases). Germline-derived CDR1 and CDR2 are GTSNPN and SVGIG (reference sequence). The CDR3 has 15 residues. V was trimmed by 5 bases and J by 4 bases, leaving 20 bases between them. This chain's CDR3 is CAWSGRQDGLETQYF. CDR3 nucleotide sequence: TGTGCCTGGTCAGGGCGGCAGGATGGGTTAGAGACCCAGTACTTC. The whole variable domain, remainder taken from reference TRBV30 and TRBJ2-5, is SQTIHQWPATLVQPVGSPLSLECTVEGTSNPNLYWYRQAAGRGLQLLFYSVGIGQISSEVPQNLSASRPQDRQFILSSKKLLLSDSGFYLCAWSGRQDGLETQYFGPGTRLLVL.

The V gene is TRBV29-1, the J gene TRBJ2-5; TRBD1 aligns across 7 bases. The J call may be in error: the DNA end matches TRBJ2-7 better. The CDR3 extends over 14 amino acids. Germline-derived CDR1 and CDR2 are SQVTM and ANQGSEA. This chain's CDR3 is CSVESRDSSYEQYF. The CDR3, as DNA: TGCAGCGTTGAGAGCCGGGACAGTTCCTACGAGCAGTACTTC.

The V gene is TRBV25-1, the J gene TRBJ1-1; the D is unclear. The CDR3 covers 13 residues. In germline, CDR1 is MGHDK, CDR2 SYGVNS. V was cut by 2 bases and J by 5 bases, with 9 bases left in between. CDR3 DNA sequence: TGTGCCAGCAGTGAAGAGGGAAATACTGAAGCTTTCTTT. This translates into CASSEEGNTEAFF. Full variable domain (remainder filled in from reference TRBV25-1 and TRBJ1-1): EADIYQTPRYLVIGTGKKITLECSQTMGHDKMYWYQQDPGMELHLIHYSYGVNSTEKGDLSSESTVSRIRTEHFPLTLESARPSHTSQYLCASSEEGNTEAFFGQGTRLTVV.

This clone occurred many times. The chain carries TRBV15 and TRBJ1-2; no definite D call. The CDR3 runs to 14 residues. The V gene lost 0 bases and the J gene lost 4 bases, with 9 bases spanning the gap. Looked up from germline, CDR1 is LNHNV and CDR2 is YYDKDF (reference sequence). The CDR3 here is CATSRDLAGYGYTF. Here the CDR3 DNA reads TGTGCCACCAGCAGAGATCTGGCCGGCTATGGCTACACCTTC.

This clone was found once. The V and J genes are TRBV5-1 and TRBJ2-3, with D perhaps matching TRBD2 (6 bases). The CDR3 has 14 amino acids. V lost 4 bases and J lost 2, with 11 bases in between. CDR1 and CDR2 from the germline V gene are SGHRS and YFSETQ. CDR3: CASSPWDSTDTQYF. CDR3 coding DNA: TGCGCCAGCAGCCCCTGGGACTCCACAGATACGCAGTATTTT. The variable domain in full, with the rest retrieved from reference TRBV5-1 and TRBJ2-3, is KAGVTQTPRYLIKTRGQQVTLSCSPISGHRSVSWYQQTPGQGLQFLFEYFSETQRNKGNFPGRFSGRQFSNSRSEMNVSTLELGDSALYLCASSPWDSTDTQYFGPGTRLTVL.

This clone was counted only a few times. The CDR3 loop is CASSESTGGGYEQYF. The CDR3 coding sequence is TGTGCCAGCAGTGAATCGACAGGGGGCGGGTACGAGCAGTACTTC. V usage is TRBV25-1 and J usage is TRBJ2-7; 10 bases map to TRBD1. Germline V gives CDR1 MGHDK, CDR2 SYGVNS. This CDR3 is 15 amino acids long. V dropped 1 base and J dropped 4; count of bases not matched to a gene: 4.

The V call is TRBV30, the J call TRBJ2-1; TRBD2 aligns across 11 bases. The CDR3 runs to 16 residues. V was pared by 1 base and J by 8 bases, with 10 bases of the junction left unmatched. From germline, CDR1 is GTSNPN and CDR2 SVGIG (reference sequence). CDR3 DNA sequence: TGTGCCTGGAGTGGAATAGCGGGAGGGGTGGTACATGAGCAGTTCTTC. Protein sequence: CAWSGIAGGVVHEQFF.